This note documents a single TCR beta chain sequence. This clonotype was detected ten times or more. The antigen it binds to is not known. No quality values exist for individual bases; no much larger clone is one base distant. V trim: 3 bases; J trim: 4 bases; unmatched bases: 0. The CDR3 contains 12 residues, cysteine and phenylalanine counted. CDR3 DNA is the only sequence kept; it has 36 bases, read in frame from the first base. As encoded in the germline V gene (reference sequence), CDR1 is DFQATT while CDR2 is SNEGSKA. The record originates from a study of T cells in Graves' hyperthyroidism and ophthalmopathy (dated by TCRdb to about 2019). Regarding the research as a whole: Peripheral blood samples were taken at the time of initial diagnosis, prior to any treatment. A discovery cohort of about a hundred patients, roughly 45 with Graves' ophthalmopathy and more than 55 with stable Graves' hyperthyroidism, was used to find distinguishing TCR V-J signatures. An independent validation cohort of around 19 hyperthyroidism patients and about 15 patients who later progressed to ophthalmopathy tested prospective prediction of ophthalmopathy. For training and testing, the roughly 93 patients in the discovery cohort were randomly divided in a 7:3 ratio. In roughly six Graves' hyperthyroidism patients, the study also compared T-cell repertoires from thyroid tissue with T-cell repertoires from blood. Following sampling, methimazole starting at 30 mg daily was given to hyperthyroidism patients, and high-dose intravenous methylprednisolone was given to ophthalmopathy patients. According to the paper, TCR Vbeta CDR3 sequencing was carried out on more than 120 peripheral blood samples, which came from more than 40 ophthalmopathy, under 85 hyperthyroidism and roughly 17 progressor patients. Overall results and qualifications from the work: Blood samples also contained most of the expanded thyroid clonotypes (frequency above 0.001), which suggests that blood repertoires may reflect thyroid immune responses. Sample size was not statistically predetermined, and blinding of investigators to group allocation was not performed. A 13 V-J signature model separated ophthalmopathy from stable hyperthyroidism, with just over 85% sensitivity and roughly 81% specificity in cross-validation and 80%/75% in testing. In validation, the model predicted progression to ophthalmopathy a median of roughly 6.2 months before onset, with roughly 68% sensitivity and roughly 79% specificity.

The TCR beta CDR3 regions were amplified from RNA transcripts. The first round of RT-PCR for the TCR CDR3 was performed with the HTBI primer set and the Qiagen OneStep RT-PCR kit. A second multiplex PCR round built the libraries, followed by size selection and purification. Libraries were sequenced paired-end with 100 bp reads on an Illumina HiSeq2000. The source study handled its data this way. Raw data were processed with SOAPnuke, discarding reads with adapters, uncalled bases, mean Phred below 15, or no exact constant-primer or identifier match. High-quality paired reads were merged using COPE v1.2.5, and each unique nucleotide sequence was defined as a clonotype. MiTCR v1.1 was used to align clonotypes to the IMGT TRBV, TRBD and TRBJ reference segments. Only V-J combinations with frequency above 0.0001, covering 99% to 99.2% of repertoires, were analysed. The TCS score was defined as F50 (clonal expansion) divided by E x V (chaos), with BLOSUM62-based TCRdist calculated between CDR3 peptides within each V-J. Welch's t-statistics and random forest reduced 450 to 600 V-J features to some 14, which were used in a naive Bayes classifier (R e1071). TCRdb itself trimmed the public reads at Q25 with fastp, ran MiXCR and retained productive beta chains. Duplicate CDR3 protein sequences are folded into a single record with the most common DNA and genes. For this entry, the V and J calls and clone size follow TCRdb and not the study's own pipeline. For this sample there are about 640,000 distinct CDR3 sequences; less than 25% appear just once. The ten largest make up over 30% of the sample.

Ophthalmopathy patients had moderately to severely active disease, with a Clinical Activity Score of 3 or more, a NOSPECS grade of 4 or more, and a disease duration of less than 3 months. Exclusion was applied to patients with uncontrolled infections, other autoimmune diseases, pregnancy or lactation. Clinical symptoms, serum thyroxine and TRAb, thyroid ultrasound, and orbital computed tomography formed the basis for the diagnoses. PBMCs were isolated from about 9 ml of fresh peripheral blood by Ficoll-Paque density gradient centrifugation. Trizol reagent was used to extract total RNA, and RNA quality was then checked on an Agilent 2100 Bioanalyzer.

This sequence was found in a man between 25 and 39 years old with Graves' ophthalmopathy. This receptor chain uses TRBV20-1 and TRBJ2-1, and 7 bases in between align with TRBD2. The sequenced material came from blood. The CDR3 region: CSASGGYNEQFF. The DNA is TGCAGTGCTAGCGGGGGGTACAATGAGCAGTTCTTC.